A selection of T cell receptor beta chains follows, all from one sample in a study of T cell responses to AZD1222 COVID-19 vaccine. The data were produced by immunoSEQ multiplex PCR, yet TCRdb's version contains in-frame clones alone and is incomplete. The table lists under 90,000 clones, 80% to 90% of them singletons, with less than 11% in the top ten. Sample: peripheral blood, taken 28 days after the second AZD1222 dose. All receptors derive from an adult who received the AZD1222 COVID-19 vaccine. Both conserved end residues are part of each CDR3. The order of the fields is clone size, D gene, J gene, V gene, CDR3 protein, CDR3 DNA. The D gene is left open where the match is weak. Clone size is shown for a subset of rows, as once, few, many or a class of expanded clone.

few,.,TRBJ1-1,TRBV6-6,CASSYEPNTEAFF,TGTGCCAGCAGTTACGAACCTAACACTGAAGCTTTCTTT
.,TRBD1,TRBJ1-1,TRBV2,CASSDVDRDTEAFF,TGTGCCAGCAGTGACGTGGACAGGGATACTGAAGCTTTCTTT
.,.,TRBJ1-2,TRBV29-1,CSAGPDRSYGYTF,TGCAGCGCCGGGCCCGACAGAAGCTATGGCTACACCTTC
.,.,TRBJ2-7,TRBV6-5,CASKDNPTREQYF,TGTGCCAGCAAGGACAATCCTACGAGGGAGCAGTACTTC
.,.,TRBJ2-5,TRBV29-1,CSQRVGLGTQYF,TGCAGCCAACGGGTGGGGCTGGGGACCCAGTACTTC
.,.,TRBJ1-2,TRBV2,CASSRSREGYTF,TGTGCCAGCAGTAGAAGCAGGGAGGGCTACACCTTC
.,TRBD1,TRBJ1-1,TRBV2,CASRAYGQGESAFF,TGTGCCAGCAGGGCCTATGGACAGGGGGAGTCAGCTTTCTTT
.,.,TRBJ1-2,TRBV28,CASRAPGGPGYTF,TGTGCCAGCAGGGCCCCCGGGGGGCCAGGCTACACCTTC
.,TRBD1,TRBJ1-2,TRBV9,CASSVGAGGNYGYTF,TGTGCCAGCAGCGTAGGCGCAGGGGGGAACTATGGCTACACCTTC
.,.,TRBJ1-5,TRBV24-1,CATSDLLSGQPQHF,TGTGCCACCAGTGATTTGTTATCAGGTCAGCCCCAGCATTTT
.,.,TRBJ1-3,TRBV7-8,CASSLASGNTIYF,TGTGCCAGCAGCTTAGCTTCTGGAAACACCATATATTTT
.,TRBD2,TRBJ2-7,TRBV20-1,CSASFPSGASNEQYF,TGCAGTGCTAGTTTCCCCAGCGGGGCAAGCAACGAGCAGTACTTC
.,.,TRBJ1-5,TRBV19,CARDPSRGRPCLKSLHSNQPQHF,TGTGCCAGAGATCCCAGCCGAGGCAGACCTTGCTTAAAGAGCCTTCACTCCAATCAGCCCCAGCATTTT
.,.,TRBJ1-1,TRBV24-1,CATSGPNTEAFF,TGTGCCACCAGTGGACCGAACACTGAAGCTTTCTTT